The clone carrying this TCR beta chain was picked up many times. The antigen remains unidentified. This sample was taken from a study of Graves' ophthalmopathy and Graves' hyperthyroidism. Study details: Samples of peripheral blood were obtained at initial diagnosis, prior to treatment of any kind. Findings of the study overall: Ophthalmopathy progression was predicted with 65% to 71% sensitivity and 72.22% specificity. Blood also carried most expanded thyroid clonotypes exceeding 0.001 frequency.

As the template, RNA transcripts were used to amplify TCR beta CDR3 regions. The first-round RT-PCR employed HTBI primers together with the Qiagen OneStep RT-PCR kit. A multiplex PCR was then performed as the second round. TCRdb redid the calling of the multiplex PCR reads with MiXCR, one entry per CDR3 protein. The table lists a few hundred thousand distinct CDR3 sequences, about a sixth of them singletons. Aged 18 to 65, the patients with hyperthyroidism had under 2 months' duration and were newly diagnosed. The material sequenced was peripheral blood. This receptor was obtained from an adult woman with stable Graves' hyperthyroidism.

CDR3 loop: CASTPPGRGGSYEQYF. The CDR3 DNA follows: TGTGCCAGCACCCCCCCGGGGAGGGGTGGCTCCTACGAGCAGTACTTC. The chain recombines TRBV9 with TRBJ2-7, with 7 bases lining up with TRBD2. CDR1 and CDR2 from the germline V gene are SGDLS and YYNGEE. The CDR3 totals 16 residues. J lost 0 bases, V lost 6 bases, and 12 bases had no gene match.